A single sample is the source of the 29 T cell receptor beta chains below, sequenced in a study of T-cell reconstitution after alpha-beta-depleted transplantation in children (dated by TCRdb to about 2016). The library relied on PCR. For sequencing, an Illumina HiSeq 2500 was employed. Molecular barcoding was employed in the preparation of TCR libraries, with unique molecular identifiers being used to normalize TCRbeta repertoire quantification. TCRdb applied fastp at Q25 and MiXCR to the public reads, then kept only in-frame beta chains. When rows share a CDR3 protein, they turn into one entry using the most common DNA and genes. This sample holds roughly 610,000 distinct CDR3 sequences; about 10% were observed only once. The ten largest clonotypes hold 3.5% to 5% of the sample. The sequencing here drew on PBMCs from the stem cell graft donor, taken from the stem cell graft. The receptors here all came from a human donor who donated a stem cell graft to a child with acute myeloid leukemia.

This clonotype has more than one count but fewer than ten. CDR3 bases: TGTGCCAGCAGTTCGGGGACAGGGGGCGATGGCTACACCTTC. As protein: CASSSGTGGDGYTF. V usage is TRBV12-3 or TRBV12-4 and J usage is TRBJ1-2; TRBD1 matches 12 bases. Trimming removed 4 bases from V and 6 bases from J; junction bases left unmatched: 3. The CDR3 totals 14 residues.

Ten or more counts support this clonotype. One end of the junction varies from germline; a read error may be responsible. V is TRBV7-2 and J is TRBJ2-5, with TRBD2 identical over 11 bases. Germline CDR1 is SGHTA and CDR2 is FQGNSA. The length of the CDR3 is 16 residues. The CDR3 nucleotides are TGCGCCAGCAGCTTGGCTGGGACTAGCGGCCAAGAGACCCAGTACTTC. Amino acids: CASSLAGTSGQETQYF.

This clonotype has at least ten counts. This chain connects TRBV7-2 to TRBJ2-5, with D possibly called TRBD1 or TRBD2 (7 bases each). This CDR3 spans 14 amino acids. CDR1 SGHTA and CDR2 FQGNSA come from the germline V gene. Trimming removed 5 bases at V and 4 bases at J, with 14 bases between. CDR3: CASSPQGGAETQYF. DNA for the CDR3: TGTGCCAGCAGCCCCCAGGGGGGGGCAGAGACCCAGTACTTC.

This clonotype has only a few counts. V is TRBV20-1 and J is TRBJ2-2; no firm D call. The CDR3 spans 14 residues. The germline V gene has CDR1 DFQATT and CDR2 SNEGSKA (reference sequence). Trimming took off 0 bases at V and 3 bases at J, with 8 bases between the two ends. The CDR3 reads CSARDFGDTGELFF. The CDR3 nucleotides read TGCAGTGCTAGAGATTTTGGGGACACCGGGGAGCTGTTTTTT.

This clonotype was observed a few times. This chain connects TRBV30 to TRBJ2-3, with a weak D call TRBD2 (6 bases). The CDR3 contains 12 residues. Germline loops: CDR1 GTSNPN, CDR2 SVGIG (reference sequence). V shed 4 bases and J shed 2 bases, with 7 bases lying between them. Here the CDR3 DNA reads TGTGCCTGGACGGGAGTCACAGATACGCAGTATTTT. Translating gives CAWTGVTDTQYF.

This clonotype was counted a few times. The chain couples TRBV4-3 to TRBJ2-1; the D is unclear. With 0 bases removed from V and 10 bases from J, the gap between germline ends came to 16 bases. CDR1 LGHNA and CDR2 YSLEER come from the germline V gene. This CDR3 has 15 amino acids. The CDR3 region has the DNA TGCGCCAGCAGCCAAGATGTGGGCGTATTGAACGAGCAGTTCTTC. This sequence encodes CASSQDVGVLNEQFF.

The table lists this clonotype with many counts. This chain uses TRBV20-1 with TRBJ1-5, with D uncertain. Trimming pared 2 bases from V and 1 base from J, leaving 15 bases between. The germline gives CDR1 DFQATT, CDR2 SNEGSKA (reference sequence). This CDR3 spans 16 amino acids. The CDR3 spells CSARSAAPRSNQPQHF. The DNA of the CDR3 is TGCAGTGCTAGATCGGCCGCCCCTAGGAGCAATCAGCCCCAGCATTTT.

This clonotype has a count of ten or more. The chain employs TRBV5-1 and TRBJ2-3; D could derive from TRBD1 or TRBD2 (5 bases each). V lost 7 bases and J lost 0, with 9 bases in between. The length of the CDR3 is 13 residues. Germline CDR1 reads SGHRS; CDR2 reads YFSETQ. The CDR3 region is CASRDVSTDTQYF. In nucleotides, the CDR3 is TGCGCCAGCCGGGACGTTAGCACAGATACGCAGTATTTT.

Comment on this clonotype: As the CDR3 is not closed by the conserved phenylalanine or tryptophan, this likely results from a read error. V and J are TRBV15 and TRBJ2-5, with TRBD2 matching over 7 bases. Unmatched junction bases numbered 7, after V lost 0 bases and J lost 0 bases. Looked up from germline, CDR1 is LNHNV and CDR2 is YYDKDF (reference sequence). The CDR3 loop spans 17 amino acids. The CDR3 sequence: CATSRESLAEHQETQYY. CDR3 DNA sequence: TGTGCCACCAGCAGAGAATCGCTAGCGGAGCACCAAGAGACCCAGTACTAC.

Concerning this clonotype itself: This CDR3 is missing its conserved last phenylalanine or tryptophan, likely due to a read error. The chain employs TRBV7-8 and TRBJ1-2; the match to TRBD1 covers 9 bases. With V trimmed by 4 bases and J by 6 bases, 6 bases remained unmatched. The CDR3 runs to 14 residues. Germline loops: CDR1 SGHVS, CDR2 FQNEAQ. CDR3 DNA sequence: TGTGCCAGCAGCTGGGACAGGGAGTACGATGGCTACACCTCC. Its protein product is CASSWDREYDGYTS.

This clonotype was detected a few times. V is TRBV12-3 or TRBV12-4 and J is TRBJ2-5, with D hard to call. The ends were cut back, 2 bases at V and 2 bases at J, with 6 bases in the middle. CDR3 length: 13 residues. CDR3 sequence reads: CASSLRPQETQYF. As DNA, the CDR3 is TGTGCCAGCAGTTTAAGGCCACAAGAGACCCAGTACTTC.

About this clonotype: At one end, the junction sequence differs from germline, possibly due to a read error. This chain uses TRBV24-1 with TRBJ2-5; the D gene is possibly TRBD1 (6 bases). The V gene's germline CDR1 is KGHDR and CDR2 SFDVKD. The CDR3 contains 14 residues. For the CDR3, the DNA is TGTGTCACCAGTGACGGACAGATCCAAGAGACCCAGTACTTC. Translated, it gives CVTSDGQIQETQYF.

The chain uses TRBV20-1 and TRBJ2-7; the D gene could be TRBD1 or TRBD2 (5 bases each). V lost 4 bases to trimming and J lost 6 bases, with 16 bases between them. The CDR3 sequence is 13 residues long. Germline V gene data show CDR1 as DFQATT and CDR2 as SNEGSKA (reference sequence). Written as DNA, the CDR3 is TGCAGTGCTATGATTCCGGGACCCCCCGAGCAGTACTTC. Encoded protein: CSAMIPGPPEQYF.

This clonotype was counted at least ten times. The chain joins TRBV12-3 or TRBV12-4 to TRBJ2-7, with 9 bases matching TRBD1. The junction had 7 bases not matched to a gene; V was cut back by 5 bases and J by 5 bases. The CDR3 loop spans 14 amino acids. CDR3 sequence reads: CASSPGQGPHEQYF. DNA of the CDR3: TGTGCCAGCAGTCCGGGACAGGGTCCACACGAGCAGTACTTC.

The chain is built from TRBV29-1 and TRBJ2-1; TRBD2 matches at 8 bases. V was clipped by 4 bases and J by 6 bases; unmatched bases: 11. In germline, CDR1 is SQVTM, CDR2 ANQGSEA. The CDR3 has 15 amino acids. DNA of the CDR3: TGCAGCGTTGGGGGGACTAGGCGGGAGTTCAATGAGCAGTTCTTC. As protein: CSVGGTRREFNEQFF.

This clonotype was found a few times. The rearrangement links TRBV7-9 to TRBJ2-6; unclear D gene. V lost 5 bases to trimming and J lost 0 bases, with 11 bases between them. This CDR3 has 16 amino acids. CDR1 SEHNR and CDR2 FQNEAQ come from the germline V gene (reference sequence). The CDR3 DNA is TGTGCCAGCAGCCCTCTTGGAGTCTCTGGGGCCAACGTCCTGACTTTC. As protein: CASSPLGVSGANVLTF.

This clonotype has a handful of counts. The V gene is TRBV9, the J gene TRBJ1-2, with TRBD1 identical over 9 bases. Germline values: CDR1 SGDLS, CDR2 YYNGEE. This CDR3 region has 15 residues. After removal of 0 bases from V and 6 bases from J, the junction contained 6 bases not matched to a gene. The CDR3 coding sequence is TGTGCCAGCAGCGTAGCCACAGGGGGCGGGCATGGCTACACCTTC. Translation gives CASSVATGGGHGYTF. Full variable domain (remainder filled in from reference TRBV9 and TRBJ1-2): DSGVTQTPKHLITATGQRVTLRCSPRSGDLSVYWYQQSLDQGLQFLIQYYNGEERAKGNILERFSAQQFPDLHSELNLSSLELGDSALYFCASSVATGGGHGYTFGSGTRLTVV.

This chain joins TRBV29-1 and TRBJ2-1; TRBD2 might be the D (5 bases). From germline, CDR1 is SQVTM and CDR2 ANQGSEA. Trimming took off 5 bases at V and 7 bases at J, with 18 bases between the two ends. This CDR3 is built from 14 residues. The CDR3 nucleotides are TGCAGCGTTTACGGGAAGAAACTTTATAATGAGCAGTTCTTC. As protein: CSVYGKKLYNEQFF.

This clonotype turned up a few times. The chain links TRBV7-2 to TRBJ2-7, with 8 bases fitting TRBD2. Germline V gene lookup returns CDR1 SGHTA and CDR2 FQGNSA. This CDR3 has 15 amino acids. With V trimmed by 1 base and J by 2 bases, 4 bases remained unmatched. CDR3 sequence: CASSLGPGGTYEQYF. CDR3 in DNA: TGTGCCAGCAGCTTAGGTCCGGGAGGGACCTACGAGCAGTACTTC.

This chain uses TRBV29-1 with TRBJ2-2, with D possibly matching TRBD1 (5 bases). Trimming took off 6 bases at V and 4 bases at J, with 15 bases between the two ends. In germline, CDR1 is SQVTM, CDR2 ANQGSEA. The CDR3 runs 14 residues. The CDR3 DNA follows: TGCAGCGTCACGACAGTGCCCCCCACCGGGGAGCTGTTTTTT. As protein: CSVTTVPPTGELFF.

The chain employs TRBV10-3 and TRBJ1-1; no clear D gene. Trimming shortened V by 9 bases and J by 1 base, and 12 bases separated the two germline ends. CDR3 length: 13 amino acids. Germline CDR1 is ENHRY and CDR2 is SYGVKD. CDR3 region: CAMETPPNTEAFF. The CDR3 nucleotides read TGTGCCATGGAGACACCGCCGAACACTGAAGCTTTCTTT.

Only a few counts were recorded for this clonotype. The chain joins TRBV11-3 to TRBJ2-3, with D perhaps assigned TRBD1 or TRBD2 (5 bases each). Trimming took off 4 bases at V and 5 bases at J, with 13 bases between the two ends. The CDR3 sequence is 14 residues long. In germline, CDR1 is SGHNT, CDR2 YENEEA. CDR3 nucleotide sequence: TGTGCCAGCAGCTCCCGAGGTGGGGGAGATACGCAGTATTTT. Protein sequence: CASSSRGGGDTQYF.

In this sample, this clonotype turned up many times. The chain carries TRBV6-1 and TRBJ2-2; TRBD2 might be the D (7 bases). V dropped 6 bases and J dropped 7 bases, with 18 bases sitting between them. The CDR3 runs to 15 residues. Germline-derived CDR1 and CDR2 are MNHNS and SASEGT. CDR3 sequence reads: CASSKLPGGGGELFF. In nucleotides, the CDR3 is TGTGCCAGCAGCAAACTTCCGGGGGGCGGCGGGGAGCTGTTTTTT.

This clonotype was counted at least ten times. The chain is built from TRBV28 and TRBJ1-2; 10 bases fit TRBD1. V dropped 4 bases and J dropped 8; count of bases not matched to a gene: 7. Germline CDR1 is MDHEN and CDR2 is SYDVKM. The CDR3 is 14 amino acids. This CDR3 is CASSSIDRGRGYTF. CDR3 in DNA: TGTGCCAGCAGTTCGATCGACAGGGGGCGAGGCTACACCTTC.

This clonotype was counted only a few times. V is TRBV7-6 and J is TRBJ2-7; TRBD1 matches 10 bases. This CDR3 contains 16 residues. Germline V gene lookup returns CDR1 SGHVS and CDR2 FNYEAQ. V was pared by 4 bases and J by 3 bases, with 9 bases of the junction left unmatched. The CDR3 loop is CASSSGQGVEGYEQYF. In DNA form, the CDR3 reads TGTGCCAGCAGCTCTGGACAGGGGGTCGAAGGCTACGAGCAGTACTTC. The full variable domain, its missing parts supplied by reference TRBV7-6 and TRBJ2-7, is GAGVSQSPRYKVTKRGQDVALRCDPISGHVSLYWYRQALGQGPEFLTYFNYEAQQDKSGLPNDRFSAERPEGSISTLTIQRTEQRDSAMYRCASSSGQGVEGYEQYFGPGTRLTVT.

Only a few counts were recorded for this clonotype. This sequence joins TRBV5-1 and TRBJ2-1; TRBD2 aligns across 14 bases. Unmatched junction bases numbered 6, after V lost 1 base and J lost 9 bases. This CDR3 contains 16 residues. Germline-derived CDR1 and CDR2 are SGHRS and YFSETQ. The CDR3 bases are TGCGCCAGCAGCTTGTGGGGGACTAGCGGGAGTAGTGAGCAGTTCTTC. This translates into CASSLWGTSGSSEQFF.

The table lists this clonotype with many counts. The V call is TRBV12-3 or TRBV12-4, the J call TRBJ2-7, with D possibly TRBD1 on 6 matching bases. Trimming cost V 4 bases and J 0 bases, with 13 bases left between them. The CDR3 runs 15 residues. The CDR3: CASSSGTLASYEQYF. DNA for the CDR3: TGTGCCAGCAGTTCCGGGACACTGGCCTCCTACGAGCAGTACTTC.

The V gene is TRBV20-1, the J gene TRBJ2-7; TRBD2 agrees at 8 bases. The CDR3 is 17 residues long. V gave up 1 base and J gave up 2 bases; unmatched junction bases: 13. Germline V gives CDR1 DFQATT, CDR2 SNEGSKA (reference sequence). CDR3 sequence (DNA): TGCAGTGCTAGAGGGGCCAGAAGCGGGAGATCTCCCTACGAGCAGTACTTC. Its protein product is CSARGARSGRSPYEQYF.

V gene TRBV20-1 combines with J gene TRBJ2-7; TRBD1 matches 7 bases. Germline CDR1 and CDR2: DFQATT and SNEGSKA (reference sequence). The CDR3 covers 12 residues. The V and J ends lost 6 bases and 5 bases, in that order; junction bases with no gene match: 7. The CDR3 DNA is TGCAGTGCAGACAGGGCGTCGGACGAGCAGTACTTC. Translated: CSADRASDEQYF.